Each of the 21 T cell receptor beta chains below was sequenced from the same sample in a study of monozygotic twins with inflammatory bowel disease. TCRdb reprocessed the 5' RACE reads, with one entry per CDR3 protein and no DNA. In all, the sample yields some 440,000 distinct CDR3 sequences. The sequencing sample was made of blood. These TCRs come from a human donor with ulcerative colitis or Crohn's disease, or a healthy co-twin of an affected twin (not recorded which).

V usage is TRBV5-1 and J usage is TRBJ2-6; with no DNA, the TCRdb D assignment of TRBD1 cannot be verified. Germline V lookup: CDR1 SGHRS, CDR2 YFSETQ. The CDR3 sequence is 18 residues long. CDR3 residues: CASSGGTGLLSGANVLTF.

The chain employs TRBV19 and TRBJ2-4; TCRdb proposes TRBD1, but this gene call is untestable without DNA. Germline CDR1 LNHDA, CDR2 SQIVND (reference sequence). CDR3 length: 17 residues. CDR3: CASSIRLGGQAKNIQYF.

V gene TRBV11-1 combines with J gene TRBJ2-1; with no DNA, the TCRdb D assignment of TRBD2 cannot be verified. The CDR3 covers 18 residues. Germline V lookup: CDR1 SGHAT, CDR2 FQDESV (reference sequence). CDR3 in amino acids: CASSSSGLAGALPGEQFF.

The rearrangement links TRBV14 to TRBJ2-3; TCRdb returns TRBD1, unconfirmable since there is no DNA. This CDR3 spans 16 amino acids. The germline V gene has CDR1 SGHDN and CDR2 FVKESK. This chain's CDR3 is CSSSQDAGVSTDTQYF. Complete variable domain (other parts from reference TRBV14 and TRBJ2-3): EAGVTQFPSHSVIEKGQTVTLRCDPISGHDNLYWYRRVMGKEIKFLLHFVKESKQDESGMPNNRFLAERTGGTYSTLKVQPAELEDSGVYFCSSSQDAGVSTDTQYFGPGTRLTVL.

The chain carries TRBV10-3 and TRBJ1-1; checking the TCRdb D call of TRBD1 is not possible without DNA. The CDR3 sequence is 13 residues long. The V gene's germline CDR1 is ENHRY and CDR2 SYGVKD. The CDR3 is CAMGRDSNTEAFF.

The rearrangement uses TRBV2 and TRBJ1-1; lacking DNA, the TRBD1 call made by TCRdb goes unchecked. Germline V gene lookup returns CDR1 SNHLY and CDR2 FYNNEI. The CDR3 spans 12 residues. Here the CDR3 reads CASSERTGRAFF.

The rearrangement joins TRBV5-4 to TRBJ2-6; TCRdb's D call of TRBD2 is untestable without DNA. The CDR3 is 18 amino acids. Germline values: CDR1 SGHNT, CDR2 YYREEE (reference sequence). CDR3 in amino acids: CASSPSLVGYSGANVLTF.

The chain combines TRBV19 with TRBJ2-1; checking the TCRdb D call of TRBD1 is not possible without DNA. Germline CDR1 reads LNHDA; CDR2 reads SQIVND (reference sequence). There are 14 residues in the CDR3. CDR3 protein: CASAGHATYNEQFF.

The gene calls are TRBV7-2 and TRBJ2-2; there is no DNA to check the TCRdb D call of TRBD1. This CDR3 spans 15 amino acids. Germline CDR1 and CDR2: SGHTA and FQGNSA. The CDR3 sequence: CASSISGGLTGELFF.

The chain links TRBV5-4 to TRBJ2-7; TCRdb's D call of TRBD2 is untestable without DNA. CDR1 SGHNT and CDR2 YYREEE come from the germline V gene (reference sequence). CDR3 length: 15 amino acids. CDR3 amino acids: CASSPRGGAIYEQYF.

The rearrangement uses TRBV20-1 and TRBJ2-7. This CDR3 spans 14 amino acids. Looked up from germline, CDR1 is DFQATT and CDR2 is SNEGSKA (reference sequence). CDR3 amino acids: CSARDPIDSYEQYF.

The chain is built from TRBV24-1 and TRBJ2-3; the D gene TCRdb calls, TRBD2, cannot be checked with no DNA. Germline V lookup: CDR1 KGHDR, CDR2 SFDVKD. The CDR3 length is 16 residues. CDR3 sequence: CATSDLTNRSTDTQYF.

J is TRBJ1-5 and V is TRBV6-5; TCRdb names TRBD1, which stays unverified in the absence of DNA. This CDR3 has 16 residues. The germline CDR1 and CDR2 sequences are MNHEY and SVGAGI. This chain's CDR3 is CASSSRDRGSNQPQHF.

The rearrangement joins TRBV6-5 to TRBJ2-5; with no DNA, the TCRdb D assignment of TRBD1 cannot be verified. The CDR3 length is 18 residues. CDR1 and CDR2 from the germline V gene are MNHEY and SVGAGI. The CDR3 is CASSFPDRAQRQKETQYF.

The CDR3 reads CASSLAASAGYGYTF. The V and J genes are TRBV7-9 and TRBJ1-2. Germline V gives CDR1 SEHNR, CDR2 FQNEAQ (reference sequence). CDR3 length: 15 amino acids.

The CDR3 region is CASSQGGETEAFF. The V and J genes are TRBV4-2 and TRBJ1-1. Germline assignment: CDR1 LGHNA and CDR2 YNFKEQ. This CDR3 is built from 13 residues.

The CDR3 loop reads CSARSSPLSGNTIYF. The V and J genes are TRBV20-1 and TRBJ1-3; TCRdb outputs TRBD1, but without DNA this stays unchecked. Germline V gene sequence: CDR1 DFQATT, CDR2 SNEGSKA (reference sequence). The CDR3 is made up of 15 amino acids.

The V gene is TRBV5-5, the J gene TRBJ1-4. The CDR3 has 15 amino acids. Per germline, CDR1 SGHKS and CDR2 YYEKEE (reference sequence). The CDR3 protein is CASSLVAQMEEKLFF.

The gene calls are TRBV12-3 or TRBV12-4 and TRBJ2-5; the TRBD1 assignment by TCRdb is unverifiable without DNA. The CDR3 totals 12 residues. CDR3 in amino acids: CASSTRPGAQYF.

The chain recombines TRBV29-1 with TRBJ2-5; TCRdb designates TRBD1, a call that cannot be tested without DNA. This CDR3 contains 13 residues. Looked up from germline, CDR1 is SQVTM and CDR2 is ANQGSEA. CDR3 in amino acids: CSVSRDGGETQYF.

This rearrangement joins TRBV27 to TRBJ2-7. CDR3 size: 14 residues. The V gene's germline CDR1 is MNHEY and CDR2 SMNVEV (reference sequence). The chain's CDR3 is CASTGSDIRYEQYF.